The table lists the clone carrying this T cell receptor beta chain with a few counts. Sequencing was performed with immunoSEQ multiplex PCR; in TCRdb, only in-frame clones are kept and a portion is missing. The table lists some 71,000 clones, 85% to 90% of them singletons. This sample was included in a study of PD-L1 blockade in urothelial cancer. Study overall: Starting in the mid-2010s, patients were given atezolizumab (1,200 mg intravenously every 3 weeks). In terms of prior chemotherapy, patients had received 0 to 3 regimens. The authors examined blood 3 weeks (second dose) and 6 weeks after treatment start.

This CDR3 has 14 amino acids. Trimming took 5 bases from V and 1 from J, leaving 9 bases between them. Germline lookup yields CDR1 MDHEN and CDR2 SYDVKM. Specimen: PBMCs, collected around atezolizumab (anti-PD-L1) treatment. The chain carries TRBV28 and TRBJ1-5, with TRBD1 as a possible D gene (5 bases). The clonotype originates from a man aged 60 to 69 with urothelial cancer. The CDR3 nucleotides are TGTGCCAGCAGTCAAGACAGAAGCAATCAGCCCCAGCATTTT. This translates into CASSQDRSNQPQHF.